The present T cell receptor beta chain was sequenced within a study of blood T cells in healthy people across ages. A few counts support this clonotype. V dropped 0 bases and J dropped 4 bases, with 6 bases sitting between them. CDR1 and CDR2 from the germline V gene are SGHDT and YYEEEE. The CDR3 totals 13 residues. Primed by a sample-barcoded 5' primer and a J-beta primer mix, a second PCR proceeded for roughly 6 to 12 cycles. One entry per CDR3 protein results from TCRdb running MiXCR on the 5' RACE reads. There are over a million distinct CDR3 sequences in the sample; 35% to 50% occur only once, and about 19% lies in the top ten.

The specimen was blood. The gene calls are TRBV5-6 and TRBJ2-3; D is uncertain. The receptor comes from a woman in her fifties or sixties in good health. The CDR3 region has the DNA TGTGCCAGCAGCTTGGTGGATCCAGATACGCAGTATTTT. This encodes CASSLVDPDTQYF.